Included here is one TCR beta chain sequence, with context. As for time point: persistent/refractory GD, antithyroid drugs over 5 years with positive TRAb. RNA isolated from PBMCs was used to make the TCR library. The CDR3 spans 15 residues. V lost 0 bases to trimming and J lost 1 base, with 11 bases between them. Looked up from germline, CDR1 is SGHRS and CDR2 is YFSETQ. Library construction for TCR beta used iRepertoire HTBI primers and Arm-PCR of CDR3 regions. As processed by the authors: Sample data revealed 60 to 80 TRBV and 14 TRBJ segments. TCRdb redid the calling of the multiplex PCR reads with MiXCR, one entry per CDR3 protein. TCRdb's processing, not the study's, gives the V and J calls here. The sample holds about 660,000 distinct CDR3 sequences, around 30% seen once. The data were obtained in a study of regulatory T cells in long-lasting Graves disease.

The chain carries TRBV5-1 and TRBJ2-7; either TRBD1 or TRBD2 may supply D (5 bases each). This sequence originates from a female donor with Graves disease. The sequencing used peripheral blood mononuclear cells (PBMCs), collected when the disease was refractory, from a patient treated with antithyroid drugs. The DNA of the CDR3 is TGCGCCAGCAGCTTGGGGGGGAGTTTGTCCTACGAGCAGTACTTC. Protein product: CASSLGGSLSYEQYF. The full variable domain, with the rest looked up from reference TRBV5-1 and TRBJ2-7, is KAGVTQTPRYLIKTRGQQVTLSCSPISGHRSVSWYQQTPGQGLQFLFEYFSETQRNKGNFPGRFSGRQFSNSRSEMNVSTLELGDSALYLCASSLGGSLSYEQYFGPGTRLTVT.